These 24 T cell receptor beta chains were all obtained from the same sample, sequenced in a study of T cells in Graves' hyperthyroidism and ophthalmopathy. Template material for amplifying TCR beta CDR3 regions consisted of RNA transcripts. HTBI primers were used for first-round RT-PCR of the TCR CDR3. Via MiXCR, TCRdb re-called the multiplex PCR reads, giving one row per CDR3 protein. The sample lists almost 500,000 distinct CDR3 sequences; 22% were seen once. The sequenced sample was blood. These receptors were collected from a woman in her 70s with Graves' ophthalmopathy.

This chain joins TRBV10-1 and TRBJ1-4, with TRBD1 identical over 11 bases. V trimming: 5 bases; J trimming: 7 bases; junction bases outside the gene matches: 3. The germline gives CDR1 WNHNN, CDR2 SYGVQD (reference sequence). This CDR3 has 14 amino acids. The CDR3 loop reads CASSTGTGGEKLFF. As DNA, the CDR3 is TGCGCCAGCAGTACCGGGACAGGGGGTGAAAAACTGTTTTTT.

The chain has TRBV10-3 and TRBJ1-2; D is ambiguous. This CDR3 is 13 amino acids long. Germline V gives CDR1 ENHRY, CDR2 SYGVKD. Between the trimmed V and J ends, which lost 6 bases and 1 base, there was a span of 9 bases. The CDR3 region has the DNA TGTGCCATCAGCATAACAGTTAACTATGGCTACACCTTC. The encoded protein is CAISITVNYGYTF.

This clonotype was recorded a few times. The CDR3 bases are TGTGCCATCAGTGAGTCATTGGGGATGTACAATGAGCAGTTCTTC. Protein product: CAISESLGMYNEQFF. The rearrangement joins TRBV10-3 to TRBJ2-1; D call uncertain. V was shortened by 0 bases and J by 4 bases, with 10 bases between the two germline ends. The germline gives CDR1 ENHRY, CDR2 SYGVKD. This CDR3 contains 15 residues.

CDR3 DNA sequence: TGTGCCAGCAGCCCCAGTGGGGGGGGCGGCTATGGCTACACCTTC. This gives the protein CASSPSGGGGYGYTF. This chain links TRBV7-3 with TRBJ1-2, with a tentative D call TRBD1 (6 bases). Looked up from germline, CDR1 is SGHTA and CDR2 is FQGTGA. The V end was cut by 5 bases, the J end by 4 bases, with 17 bases between. CDR3 length equals 15 residues.

The chain joins TRBV28 to TRBJ1-4; D is perhaps TRBD1 (6 bases). From germline, CDR1 is MDHEN and CDR2 SYDVKM. The length of the CDR3 is 14 residues. Trimming left V 4 bases short and J 7 bases short, with 13 bases between. The CDR3 nucleotides read TGTGCCAGCAGTTCACAGGGTCTCGGTGAAAAACTGTTTTTT. Translation gives CASSSQGLGEKLFF. The full variable domain, its missing parts supplied by reference TRBV28 and TRBJ1-4, is DVKVTQSSRYLVKRTGEKVFLECVQDMDHENMFWYRQDPGLGLRLIYFSYDVKMKEKGDIPEGYSVSREKKERFSLILESASTNQTSMYLCASSSQGLGEKLFFGSGTQLSVL.

For the CDR3, the DNA is TGCGCCAGCAGCTTATCTCGACTAGCGGGAGTCCTCGGGGAGCTGTTTTTT. Residues: CASSLSRLAGVLGELFF. The chain uses TRBV5-1 and TRBJ2-2; 12 bases line up with TRBD2. With V trimmed by 2 bases and J by 7 bases, 9 bases remained unmatched. The CDR3 sequence is 17 residues long. The germline gives CDR1 SGHRS, CDR2 YFSETQ.

This clonotype was picked up many times. The chain has TRBV20-1 and TRBJ1-1, with 8 bases fitting TRBD1. Unmatched junction bases numbered 4, after V lost 0 bases and J lost 10 bases. Germline CDR1 and CDR2: DFQATT and SNEGSKA (reference sequence). The CDR3 contains 12 residues. The CDR3 region has the DNA TGCAGTGCTAGAGACGGACAGGGTCGAGCTTTCTTT. Encoded protein: CSARDGQGRAFF.

This clonotype was seen only a few times. The chain combines TRBV19 with TRBJ1-1; 11 nucleotides align to TRBD1. The germline V gene encodes CDR1 LNHDA and CDR2 SQIVND (reference sequence). Trimming removed 9 bases from V and 3 bases from J; junction bases left unmatched: 12. This CDR3 spans 16 amino acids. CDR3 bases: TGTGCCAGCCACCCCCTGGACAGGGGGCGTTACACTGAAGCTTTCTTT. Its translation: CASHPLDRGRYTEAFF. The complete variable domain, with remaining parts taken from reference TRBV19 and TRBJ1-1, reads DGGITQSPKYLFRKEGQNVTLSCEQNLNHDAMYWYRQDPGQGLRLIYYSQIVNDFQKGDIAEGYSVSREKKESFPLTVTSAQKNPTAFYLCASHPLDRGRYTEAFFGQGTRLTVV.

A few counts support this clonotype. The gene calls are TRBV19 and TRBJ2-1, with TRBD1 identical over 9 bases. V lost 6 bases and J lost 0; bases outside the gene matches: 6. CDR3 length: 16 residues. Germline CDR1 reads LNHDA; CDR2 reads SQIVND (reference sequence). The CDR3 region is CASRGTGRYSYNEQFF. In DNA, the CDR3 is TGTGCCAGTAGGGGGACAGGGCGGTACTCCTACAATGAGCAGTTCTTC.

The V and J genes are TRBV19 and TRBJ1-1; D possibly corresponds to TRBD1 (6 bases). Trimming cost V 6 bases and J 3 bases, with 26 bases left between them. The germline V gene encodes CDR1 LNHDA and CDR2 SQIVND (reference sequence). This CDR3 contains 18 residues. CDR3 DNA: TGTGCCAGTAGCCCAGGGCGGGGGGCCAGCAGAGGAGACACTGAAGCTTTCTTT. Translating it yields CASSPGRGASRGDTEAFF.

Notes on this clonotype: One junction end disagrees with the germline gene, perhaps due to a read error. V and J are TRBV3-1 and TRBJ1-6, with D hard to call. The CDR3 contains 12 residues. The germline V gene encodes CDR1 LGHDT and CDR2 YNNKEL (reference sequence). The CDR3 sequence is CAGSQANKPLHF. In DNA form, the CDR3 reads TGTGCCGGCAGCCAAGCCAACAAACCCCTCCACTTT.

The chain is built from TRBV6-9 and TRBJ1-6, with 11 bases lining up with TRBD1. With V trimmed by 3 bases and J by 9 bases, 4 bases remained unmatched. CDR1 is MNHGY and CDR2 is SVAAGI in the germline V gene. The CDR3 sequence is 15 residues long. This CDR3 reads CASSYSGTGGSPLHF. In DNA form, the CDR3 reads TGTGCCAGCAGTTACAGCGGGACAGGGGGTTCACCCCTCCACTTT.

The J gene is TRBJ1-5, the V gene TRBV12-3 or TRBV12-4; D is unresolved. This CDR3 is 16 amino acids long. V was clipped by 1 base and J by 0 bases, with 10 bases between them. The CDR3 here is CASSLDPAYSNQPQHF. The CDR3 DNA is TGTGCCAGCAGTTTAGATCCGGCATATAGCAATCAGCCCCAGCATTTT.

The chain has TRBV7-2 and TRBJ1-5; D remains ambiguous. Germline loops: CDR1 SGHTA, CDR2 FQGNSA. V dropped 5 bases and J dropped 1 base, with 12 bases sitting between them. The CDR3 is 15 residues long. The CDR3 DNA sequence: TGTGCCAGCAGCCCAAAGGGAGGGAGCAATCAGCCCCAGCATTTT. It specifies CASSPKGGSNQPQHF.

This clonotype came up many times. This chain links TRBV30 with TRBJ1-1; tentatively, D is TRBD1 (6 bases). V lost 3 bases and J 7 bases, leaving 12 bases between the germline ends. The CDR3 runs 12 residues. From germline, CDR1 is GTSNPN and CDR2 SVGIG (reference sequence). Here the CDR3 reads CAWRPTGREAFF. CDR3 bases: TGTGCCTGGAGACCCACAGGGCGTGAAGCTTTCTTT.

This clonotype was found a few times. The chain recombines TRBV6-1 with TRBJ2-1; 10 bases line up with TRBD2. Germline CDR1 and CDR2: MNHNS and SASEGT. The CDR3 extends over 14 amino acids. DNA for the CDR3: TGTGCGTCTAAGCGGGAGGGCCACTACAATGAGCAGTTCTTC. This gives the protein CASKREGHYNEQFF.

In this sample, this clonotype turned up many times. CDR3 residues: CASSESVWDRGHNEQFF. DNA of the CDR3: TGTGCCAGCAGTGAAAGTGTATGGGACAGGGGGCACAATGAGCAGTTCTTC. The chain recombines TRBV2 with TRBJ2-1, with 12 bases identical to TRBD1. V shed 2 bases and J 5 bases; nucleotides not matched to a gene: 7. Germline assignment: CDR1 SNHLY and CDR2 FYNNEI. There are 17 residues in the CDR3. The variable domain in full, with the rest retrieved from reference TRBV2 and TRBJ2-1, is EPEVTQTPSHQVTQMGQEVILRCVPISNHLYFYWYRQILGQKVEFLVSFYNNEISEKSEIFDDQFSVERPDGSNFTLKIRSTKLEDSAMYFCASSESVWDRGHNEQFFGPGTRLTVL.

Written as DNA, the CDR3 is TGCGCCAGCAGCTTGGGGCCAGCGGCTACCTACGAGCAGTACTTC. This gives the protein CASSLGPAATYEQYF. The chain has TRBV5-1 and TRBJ2-7, with a tentative D call TRBD2 (5 bases). V lost 0 bases, J lost 2 bases, and 12 bases lay in between. The CDR3 is 15 amino acids. The germline CDR1 and CDR2 sequences are SGHRS and YFSETQ.

CDR3: CSAHRDSEWQFF. CDR3 nucleotides: TGCAGTGCCCACCGCGACTCGGAGTGGCAGTTCTTC. V is TRBV20-1 and J is TRBJ2-1, with no clear D. The V gene lost 6 bases and the J gene lost 12 bases, with 18 bases spanning the gap. Per germline, CDR1 DFQATT and CDR2 SNEGSKA (reference sequence). CDR3 length: 12 amino acids.

V is TRBV14 and J is TRBJ2-5; 10 positions agree with TRBD1. CDR1 is SGHDN, CDR2 FVKESK, per germline. Losses at the gene ends were 1 base for V and 2 bases for J; bases not matched to a gene: 4. This CDR3 contains 16 residues. CDR3 amino acids: CASSQGDRGRQETQYF. CDR3 nucleotide sequence: TGTGCCAGCAGCCAAGGGGACAGGGGACGGCAAGAGACCCAGTACTTC.

Here the CDR3 reads CASSYVSSGLNDEQYF. In nucleotides, the CDR3 is TGTGCCAGCAGTTACGTCTCTAGCGGGCTAAACGACGAGCAGTACTTC. The chain uses TRBV6-5 and TRBJ2-7; 8 nucleotides line up with TRBD2. Losses at the gene ends were 2 bases for V and 5 bases for J; bases not matched to a gene: 11. The CDR3 is 16 amino acids. Germline loops: CDR1 MNHEY, CDR2 SVGAGI.

V and J are TRBV7-9 and TRBJ2-3; 8 positions agree with TRBD2. Germline CDR1 and CDR2: SEHNR and FQNEAQ (reference sequence). Trimming removed 1 base from V and 2 bases from J; junction bases left unmatched: 8. This CDR3 has 17 amino acids. CDR3 protein: CASSLGAGGPNTDTQYF. The CDR3 DNA is TGTGCCAGCAGCTTAGGGGCGGGAGGCCCAAACACAGATACGCAGTATTTT.

This clonotype appeared a few times. CDR3 nucleotides: TGTGCCAGCAGCTTAGGGGCAGGGGGCGCCTATGGCTACACCTTC. Protein product: CASSLGAGGAYGYTF. The chain joins TRBV7-9 to TRBJ1-2; 8 nucleotides line up with TRBD1. This CDR3 region has 15 residues. CDR1 is SEHNR, CDR2 FQNEAQ, per germline (reference sequence). V shed 1 base, J shed 4 bases, and the junction held 5 bases outside the gene matches.

This clonotype has a handful of counts. The genes are TRBV2 and TRBJ1-5, with 7 bases lining up with TRBD1. Trimming cost V 4 bases and J 2 bases; bases outside gene matches: 5. Per the germline V gene, CDR1 is SNHLY and CDR2 is FYNNEI. There are 15 residues in the CDR3. In nucleotides, the CDR3 is TGTGCCAGCAGTGGAGGGGGCTTGGGCAATCAGCCCCAGCATTTT. Residues: CASSGGGLGNQPQHF. Combining the CDR3 with reference TRBV2 and TRBJ1-5 gives the whole variable domain EPEVTQTPSHQVTQMGQEVILRCVPISNHLYFYWYRQILGQKVEFLVSFYNNEISEKSEIFDDQFSVERPDGSNFTLKIRSTKLEDSAMYFCASSGGGLGNQPQHFGDGTRLSIL.